In this sample, the clone carrying this T cell receptor (beta chain) turned up a few times. TCRdb ran MiXCR on the RT-PCR reads and lists one entry per CDR3 protein. The sample has 150,000 to 200,000 distinct CDR3 sequences; around 12% are singletons. This specimen belongs to a study of response to subunit inactivated influenza vaccine. CDR3 size: 16 residues. V shed 1 base and J shed 2 bases, with 15 bases lying between them. CDR1 is MNHEY, CDR2 SMNVEV, per germline (reference sequence). These same data were also listed under a study on T cells expressing NK-cell markers. That report adds: UMIs accompanied the 5'RACE template switching by which TCR beta cDNA was made. Several of the donors also had these clonotypes leading their CD3+CD56-NKG2C+ fraction. Evidence did not settle whether expanded NKG2C+ T cell clones targeted HCMV.

The sequenced sample was CD8+ T cells sorted from PBMCs, obtained less than 13 days after vaccination. This TCR was recovered from a man aged 50-59 years who received an inactivated influenza vaccine. This chain joins TRBV27 and TRBJ2-7, with D perhaps assigned TRBD1 or TRBD2 (5 bases each). CDR3 region: CASSLYPGTGTYEQYF. The CDR3 DNA follows: TGTGCCAGCAGTTTATACCCAGGGACCGGTACCTACGAGCAGTACTTC.